This T cell receptor beta chain comes out of a study of a mutant IDH1 vaccine in newly diagnosed glioma. Study in general: Vaccination followed radiotherapy alone by 4-6 weeks, or accompanied temozolomide cycles. Study outcomes and limitations: Immune responses arising from the vaccine appeared in roughly 95% of patients.

Time point denoted: week 47, end of study. Topical imiquimod was applied with each vaccine dose, which held 300 ug of mutant IDH1 20-mer peptide. About this clone itself: Its antigen is as yet unknown.

The protocol was immunoSEQ multiplex PCR, while the TCRdb copy is restricted to in-frame clones and leaves out a portion. The data contain about 94,000 clones, 85% to 90% of them singletons. The TCR was taken from a woman in her forties or fifties with glioma. Sequenced material: PBMCs, taken from a glioma patient whose treatment included an IDH1 peptide vaccine.

The CDR3 region is CASSRIENTEAFF. The CDR3 DNA is TGTGCCAGCAGCCGAATAGAGAACACTGAAGCTTTCTTT. V gene TRBV9 combines with J gene TRBJ1-1; D is undetermined. Trimming pared 4 bases from V and 1 base from J, leaving 8 bases between. This CDR3 is built from 13 residues. CDR1 is SGDLS, CDR2 YYNGEE, per germline.